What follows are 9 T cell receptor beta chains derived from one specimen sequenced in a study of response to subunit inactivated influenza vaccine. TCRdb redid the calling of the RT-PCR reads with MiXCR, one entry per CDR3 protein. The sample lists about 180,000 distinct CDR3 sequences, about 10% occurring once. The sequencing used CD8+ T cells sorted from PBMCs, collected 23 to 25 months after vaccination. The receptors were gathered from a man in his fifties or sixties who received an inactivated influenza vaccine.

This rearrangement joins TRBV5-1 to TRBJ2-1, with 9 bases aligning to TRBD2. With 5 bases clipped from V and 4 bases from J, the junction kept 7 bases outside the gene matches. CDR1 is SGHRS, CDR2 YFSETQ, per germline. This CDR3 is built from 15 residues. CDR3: CASRSSGAIYNEQFF. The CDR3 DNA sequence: TGCGCCAGCAGATCTAGCGGGGCAATATACAATGAGCAGTTCTTC.

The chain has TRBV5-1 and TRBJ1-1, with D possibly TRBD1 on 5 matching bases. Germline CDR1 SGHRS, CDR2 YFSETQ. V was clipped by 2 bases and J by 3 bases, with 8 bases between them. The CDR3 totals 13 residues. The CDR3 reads CASSFSQDTEAFF. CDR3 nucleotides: TGCGCCAGCAGCTTCTCACAGGACACTGAAGCTTTCTTT.

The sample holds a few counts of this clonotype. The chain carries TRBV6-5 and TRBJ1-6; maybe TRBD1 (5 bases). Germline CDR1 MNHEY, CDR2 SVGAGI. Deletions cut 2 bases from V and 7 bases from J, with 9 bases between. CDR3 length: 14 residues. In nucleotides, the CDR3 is TGTGCCAGCAGTTACGGGGGGAACAATTCACCCCTCCACTTT. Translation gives CASSYGGNNSPLHF.

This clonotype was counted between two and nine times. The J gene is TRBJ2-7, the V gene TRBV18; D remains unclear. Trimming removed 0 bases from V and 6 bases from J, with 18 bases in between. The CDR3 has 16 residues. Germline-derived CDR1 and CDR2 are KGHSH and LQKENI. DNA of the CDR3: TGTGCCAGCTCACCACCACCGACGAGGCCGGGTTCCGAGCAGTACTTC. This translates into CASSPPPTRPGSEQYF.

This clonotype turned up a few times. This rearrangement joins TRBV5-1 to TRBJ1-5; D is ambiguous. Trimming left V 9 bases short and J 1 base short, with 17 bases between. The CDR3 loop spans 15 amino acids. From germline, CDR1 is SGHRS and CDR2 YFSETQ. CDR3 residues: CATALEEVSNQPQHF. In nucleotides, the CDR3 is TGCGCCACTGCATTAGAGGAAGTCAGCAATCAGCCCCAGCATTTT. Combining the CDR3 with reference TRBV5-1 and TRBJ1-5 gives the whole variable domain KAGVTQTPRYLIKTRGQQVTLSCSPISGHRSVSWYQQTPGQGLQFLFEYFSETQRNKGNFPGRFSGRQFSNSRSEMNVSTLELGDSALYLCATALEEVSNQPQHFGDGTRLSIL.

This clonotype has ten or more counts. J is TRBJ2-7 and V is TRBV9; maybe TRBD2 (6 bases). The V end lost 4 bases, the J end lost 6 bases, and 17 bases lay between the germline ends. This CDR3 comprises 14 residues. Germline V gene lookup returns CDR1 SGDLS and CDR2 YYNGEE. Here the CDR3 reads CASSYNLNGGEQYF. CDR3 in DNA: TGTGCCAGCAGCTATAACCTAAACGGGGGCGAGCAGTACTTC.

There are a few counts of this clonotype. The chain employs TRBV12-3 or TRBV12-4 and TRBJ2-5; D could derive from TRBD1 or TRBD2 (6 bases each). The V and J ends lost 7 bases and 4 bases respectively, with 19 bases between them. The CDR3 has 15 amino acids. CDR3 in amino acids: CASTEIWGARETQYF. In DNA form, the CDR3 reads TGTGCCAGCACCGAAATCTGGGGGGCTAGAGAGACCCAGTACTTC.

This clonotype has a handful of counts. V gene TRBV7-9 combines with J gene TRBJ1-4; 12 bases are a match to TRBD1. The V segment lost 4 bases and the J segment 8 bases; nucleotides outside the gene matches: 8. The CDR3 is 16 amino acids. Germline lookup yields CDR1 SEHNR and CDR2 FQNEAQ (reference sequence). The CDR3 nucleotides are TGTGCCAGCAGCTCCAGCTCCGGGACAGGGGGCGAAAAACTGTTTTTT. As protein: CASSSSSGTGGEKLFF. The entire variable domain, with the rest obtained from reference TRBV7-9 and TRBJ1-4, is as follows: DTGVSQNPRHKITKRGQNVTFRCDPISEHNRLYWYRQTLGQGPEFLTYFQNEAQLEKSRLLSDRFSAERPKGSFSTLEIQRTEQGDSAMYLCASSSSSGTGGEKLFFGSGTQLSVL.

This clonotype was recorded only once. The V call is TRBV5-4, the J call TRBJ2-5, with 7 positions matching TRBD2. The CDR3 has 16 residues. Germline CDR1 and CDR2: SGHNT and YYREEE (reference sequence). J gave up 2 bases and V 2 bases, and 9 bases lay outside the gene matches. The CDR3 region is CASSFPTAGEQETQYF. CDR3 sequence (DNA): TGTGCCAGCAGCTTCCCAACGGCGGGAGAGCAAGAGACCCAGTACTTC.